This entry lists 10 T cell receptor beta chains sequenced from one sample in a study of vaccination effects on CD4 cells after COVID-19. No antigens are known for them. This table comes from immunoSEQ multiplex PCR, and its TCRdb copy is limited to in-frame clones, with some not included. There are approximately 40,000 clones in the sample; approximately 73% occur only once, and roughly 33% lies in the top ten. Before any sequencing was done, the ViraFEST assay used viral peptide pools to expand antigen-specific CD4+ T cells. The authors isolated CD4+ T cells after 10 days of culture. According to PCR results, the person was infected with SARS-CoV-2 between March and December 2020. Sequenced here: CD4+ T cells from PBMCs cultured with a peptide pool, sampled before COVID-19 vaccination. These receptors were obtained from a human donor who had a prior SARS-CoV-2 infection.

V is TRBV9 and J is TRBJ1-2; D is perhaps TRBD1 (5 bases). Trimming stripped 3 bases from V and 3 bases from J, with 21 bases between. CDR3 length: 17 residues. Germline CDR1 and CDR2: SGDLS and YYNGEE. The CDR3 DNA is TGTGCCAGCAGCGACCCTCCGGGGCAACAAGGAGACTATGGCTACACCTTC. Amino acids: CASSDPPGQQGDYGYTF.

This clone was seen a handful of times. The chain joins TRBV4-2 to TRBJ1-1, with no clear D. V shed 0 bases and J shed 3 bases, with 11 bases lying between them. Germline-derived CDR1 and CDR2 are LGHNA and YNFKEQ. CDR3 size: 15 residues. The CDR3 loop is CASSQEPNPYTEAFF. DNA for the CDR3: TGTGCCAGCAGCCAAGAACCAAACCCTTACACTGAAGCTTTCTTT.

The chain couples TRBV18 to TRBJ1-2; D ambiguous. The CDR3 totals 13 residues. The ends were cut back, 2 bases at V and 1 base at J, with 5 bases in the middle. CDR1 is KGHSH and CDR2 is LQKENI in the germline V gene. As DNA, the CDR3 is TGTGCCAGCTCACCAGGCGATAACTATGGCTACACCTTC. Residues: CASSPGDNYGYTF. Full variable domain (outside the CDR3, taken from reference TRBV18 and TRBJ1-2): NAGVMQNPRHLVRRRGQEARLRCSPMKGHSHVYWYRQLPEEGLKFMVYLQKENIIDESGMPKERFSAEFPKEGPSILRIQQVVRGDSAAYFCASSPGDNYGYTFGSGTRLTVV.

This sequence joins TRBV5-4 and TRBJ2-1, with 7 bases aligning to TRBD2. The CDR3 is 19 amino acids. The germline CDR1 and CDR2 sequences are SGHNT and YYREEE (reference sequence). V gave up 7 bases and J gave up 0 bases; unmatched junction bases: 19. CDR3 nucleotides: TGTGCCAGCGGATCTGGTGGGGGGGGTCTATCTTTCTCCTACAATGAGCAGTTCTTC. Encoded protein: CASGSGGGGLSFSYNEQFF.

The chain has TRBV6-2 or TRBV6-3 and TRBJ2-1; 12 bases fit TRBD2. This CDR3 spans 19 amino acids. Germline trimming cut 4 bases from V and 0 bases from J; bases unmatched to any gene: 10. CDR1 MNHEY and CDR2 SVGEGT come from the germline V gene. The CDR3 region has the DNA TGTGCCAGCAGTTCCTTGGGACTAGCGGGTTACAGCTCCTACAATGAGCAGTTCTTC. Its translation: CASSSLGLAGYSSYNEQFF.

J is TRBJ2-2 and V is TRBV24-1, with 7 nucleotides matching TRBD1. The CDR3 spans 15 residues. CDR1 is KGHDR and CDR2 is SFDVKD in the germline V gene. J gave up 6 bases and V 9 bases, and 12 bases lay outside the gene matches. CDR3 residues: CATHTGDGGPGELFF. The CDR3, as DNA: TGTGCCACCCATACAGGGGACGGAGGCCCCGGGGAGCTGTTTTTT.

This clone was picked up a small number of times. The V and J genes are TRBV29-1 and TRBJ1-2, with 7 bases fitting TRBD1. Trimming at V came to 4 bases and at J to 11 bases, leaving 4 bases not matched to a gene. CDR1 SQVTM and CDR2 ANQGSEA come from the germline V gene. This CDR3 comprises 10 residues. The CDR3 reads CSVGDSSYTF. In DNA form, the CDR3 reads TGCAGCGTTGGGGACAGTTCGTACACCTTC.

The gene calls are TRBV11-3 and TRBJ1-1, with TRBD1 matching over 11 bases. The CDR3 totals 15 residues. The germline V gene has CDR1 SGHNT and CDR2 YENEEA. V lost 1 base and J lost 7; bases outside the gene matches: 5. CDR3 loop: CASSLGGTGGGEAFF. CDR3 DNA: TGTGCCAGCAGCTTAGGTGGGACAGGGGGAGGTGAAGCTTTCTTT.

The rearrangement joins TRBV19 to TRBJ2-1; D is perhaps TRBD1 (6 bases). This CDR3 spans 13 amino acids. Trimming cost V 7 bases and J 3 bases, with 10 bases left between them. Germline V gene data show CDR1 as LNHDA and CDR2 as SQIVND (reference sequence). This chain's CDR3 is CASTRTDYNEQFF. The DNA for the CDR3 is TGTGCCAGTACGCGGACAGACTACAATGAGCAGTTCTTC. Looking up the rest from reference TRBV19 and TRBJ2-1 gives the full variable domain: DGGITQSPKYLFRKEGQNVTLSCEQNLNHDAMYWYRQDPGQGLRLIYYSQIVNDFQKGDIAEGYSVSREKKESFPLTVTSAQKNPTAFYLCASTRTDYNEQFFGPGTRLTVL.

Only one count was recorded for this clone. CDR3 residues: CASSKRTFSSYEQYF. CDR3 in DNA: TGTGCCAGCAGCAAAAGGACGTTCAGCTCCTACGAGCAGTACTTC. The chain couples TRBV6-5 to TRBJ2-7; D is unclear. V lost 6 bases and J lost 0, with 15 bases in between. Germline-derived CDR1 and CDR2 are MNHEY and SVGAGI. The CDR3 is 15 amino acids.